This record looks at one T cell receptor (beta chain) sequence and its context. The data are from a study of blood T cell repertoires in COVID-19. Turning to the study itself: The United States, Italy and Spain supplied acute and convalescent COVID-19 samples. From T cells, B-cell-depleted T cells, or PBMCs came the material, which was cDNA or gDNA.

In the original processing: Reference gene primer amplification yielded estimated nucleated cell counts. The protocol was immunoSEQ multiplex PCR, while the TCRdb copy is restricted to in-frame clones and leaves out a portion. The V and J calls and clone size come from that table; D and trimming were worked out from the DNA. The repertoire includes under 150,000 clones, about nine tenths of them detected once, and about 4.5% sits in the top ten. This CDR3 has 13 amino acids. Germline-derived CDR1 and CDR2 are MNHEY and SVGAGI. Between the trimmed V and J ends, which lost 8 bases and 5 bases, there was a span of 13 bases.

The sequence was collected from a woman aged 50 to 65 with acute or convalescent COVID-19. The chain employs TRBV6-5 and TRBJ2-1; D may be TRBD1 (7 bases). Sequenced sample: peripheral blood. The CDR3 DNA reads TGTGCCAGCGGCAGCAGGGGGGACAATGAGCAGTTCTTC. Its protein product is CASGSRGDNEQFF.